Presented here are 8 T cell receptor beta chains from one specimen sequenced in a study of glioma-infiltrating T cells after dendritic cell vaccination. Profiling relied on immunoSEQ multiplex PCR, and the TCRdb table lists in-frame clones only, not all of them. The sample lists almost 65,000 clones, 82% seen once, with over 9% in the top ten. The starting material was blood, obtained before dendritic cell vaccination. Every receptor here comes from a human donor with glioblastoma.

The table lists this clone with a few counts. CDR3 nucleotide sequence: TGTGCCAGCAGCCAAACCAGCCCCGGGTGGGAGCAGTACTTC. Translating gives CASSQTSPGWEQYF. The V call is TRBV7-8, the J call TRBJ2-7; D uncertain. The germline gives CDR1 SGHVS, CDR2 FQNEAQ. V was pared by 5 bases and J by 7 bases, with 18 bases between. The CDR3 runs 14 residues.

Only one count was recorded for this clone. This rearrangement joins TRBV2 to TRBJ1-2, with 7 nucleotides matching TRBD1. The CDR3 is 15 residues long. J gave up 6 bases and V 5 bases, and 12 bases lay outside the gene matches. The germline gives CDR1 SNHLY, CDR2 FYNNEI. DNA of the CDR3: TGTGCCAGCAGTATAAATGACAGGGTAGTTGATGGCTACACCTTC. Amino acid sequence: CASSINDRVVDGYTF.

The chain carries TRBV30 and TRBJ2-7; possibly TRBD1 for D (7 bases). V was pared by 1 base and J by 2 bases, with 12 bases between. Germline CDR1 GTSNPN, CDR2 SVGIG (reference sequence). The CDR3 consists of 14 residues. The CDR3 here is CAWSASDRAYEQYF. The DNA for the CDR3 is TGTGCCTGGAGTGCTAGCGACAGGGCCTACGAGCAGTACTTC.

The chain uses TRBV11-2 and TRBJ2-7, with 9 bases fitting TRBD1. The CDR3 sequence is 15 residues long. CDR1 and CDR2 (germline): SGHAT, FQNNGV. V was pared by 5 bases and J by 3 bases, with 8 bases of the junction left unmatched. The CDR3 DNA reads as TGTGCCAGCAGCAGAGCCGGGACAGGGATCTACGAGCAGTACTTC. Translation gives CASSRAGTGIYEQYF.

V and J are TRBV5-4 and TRBJ2-1, with TRBD1 as a possible D gene (6 bases). The V end was cut by 2 bases, the J end by 7 bases, with 16 bases between. Germline V gene lookup returns CDR1 SGHNT and CDR2 YYREEE (reference sequence). This CDR3 has 15 residues. The DNA of the CDR3 is TGTGCCAGCAGCTTATCCACAGGGATCGGTAATGAGCAGTTCTTC. It specifies CASSLSTGIGNEQFF.

The V and J genes are TRBV27 and TRBJ2-7, with 7 nucleotides matching TRBD2. The CDR3 is made up of 13 amino acids. With 6 bases clipped from V and 4 bases from J, the junction kept 6 bases outside the gene matches. Germline lookup yields CDR1 MNHEY and CDR2 SMNVEV (reference sequence). The CDR3: CASSFGGLYEQYF. Written as DNA, the CDR3 is TGTGCCAGCAGCTTCGGGGGACTATACGAGCAGTACTTC.

As regards this clone: Other DNA sequences of this sample code for an identical CDR3. The chain combines TRBV5-1 with TRBJ1-5, with 8 bases that match TRBD1. The germline CDR1 and CDR2 sequences are SGHRS and YFSETQ. The CDR3 contains 15 residues. V was clipped by 3 bases and J by 5 bases; unmatched bases: 7. CDR3 sequence reads: CASSSTGGPYQPQHF. Here the CDR3 DNA reads TGCGCCAGCAGCTCCACAGGGGGGCCGTATCAGCCCCAGCATTTT.

The V call is TRBV6-5, the J call TRBJ2-7; 7 bases are shared with TRBD2. This CDR3 has 14 residues. V lost 6 bases, J lost 0 bases, and 5 bases stayed unmatched. Germline lookup yields CDR1 MNHEY and CDR2 SVGAGI. The CDR3 here is CASSRGGSSYEQYF. In DNA form, the CDR3 reads TGTGCCAGCAGCCGCGGGGGTTCCTCCTACGAGCAGTACTTC.